This TCR beta chain is drawn from a study of T cell responses to AZD1222 COVID-19 vaccine. Whole-study findings and limits: Donors were largely white British and mainly female; clonal diversity was possibly underestimated. Samples come after the peak T cell response, not at day 14.

The CDR3 length is 17 residues. The trim removed 4 bases at V and 8 bases at J, leaving 9 bases unmatched. The V gene's germline CDR1 is MNHNS and CDR2 SASEGT. With respect to this clone: The target antigen is unknown.

TCRdb's table, derived via immunoSEQ multiplex PCR, lists solely in-frame clones and lacks some. The repertoire holds 160,000 or so clones, with 75% to 90% as singletons. This chain joins TRBV6-1 and TRBJ2-1; 15 bases fit TRBD2. Sequences were derived from peripheral blood, sampled after recovery from COVID-19. This clonotype originated in an adult who had recovered from COVID-19. In nucleotides, the CDR3 is TGTGCCAGCAGTGGGACTAGCGGGAGGGCCGCCGGAGATGAGCAGTTCTTC. Its translation is CASSGTSGRAAGDEQFF.